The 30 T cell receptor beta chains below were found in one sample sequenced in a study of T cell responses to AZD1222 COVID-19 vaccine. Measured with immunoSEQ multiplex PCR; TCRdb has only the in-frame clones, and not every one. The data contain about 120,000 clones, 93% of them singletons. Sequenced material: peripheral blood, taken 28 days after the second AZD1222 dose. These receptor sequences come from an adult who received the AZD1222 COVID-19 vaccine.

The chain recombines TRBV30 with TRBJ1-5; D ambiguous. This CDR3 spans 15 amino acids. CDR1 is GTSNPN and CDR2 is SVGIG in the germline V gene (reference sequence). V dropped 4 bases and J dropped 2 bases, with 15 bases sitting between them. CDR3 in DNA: TGTGCCTGGACCGAAAAGTCGGCGGGCAATCAGCCCCAGCATTTT. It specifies CAWTEKSAGNQPQHF.

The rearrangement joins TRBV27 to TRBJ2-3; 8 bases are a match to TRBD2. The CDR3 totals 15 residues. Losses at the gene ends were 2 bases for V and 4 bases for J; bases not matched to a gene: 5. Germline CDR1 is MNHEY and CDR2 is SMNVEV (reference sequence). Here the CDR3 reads CASSLAGGLADTQYF. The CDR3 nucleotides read TGTGCCAGCAGTTTAGCGGGGGGCCTCGCAGATACGCAGTATTTT.

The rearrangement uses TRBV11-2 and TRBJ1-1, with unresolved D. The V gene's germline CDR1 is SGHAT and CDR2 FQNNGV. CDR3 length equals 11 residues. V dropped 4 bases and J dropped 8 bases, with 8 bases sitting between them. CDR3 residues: CASSSGREAFF. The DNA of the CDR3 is TGTGCCAGCAGCTCGGGCAGAGAAGCTTTCTTT.

The CDR3 DNA reads TGTGCCAGCAGTGAAGAGACCCTCGGGGAGCAGTTCTTC. Translating gives CASSEETLGEQFF. The chain links TRBV2 to TRBJ2-1; no clear D gene. The CDR3 is 13 amino acids. Germline assignment: CDR1 SNHLY and CDR2 FYNNEI. V lost 1 base to trimming and J lost 10 bases, with 11 bases between them.

The CDR3 reads CASIPGISSGNTIYF. The CDR3 DNA reads as TGTGCCAGCATCCCGGGTATCAGCTCTGGAAACACCATATATTTT. V usage is TRBV6-5 and J usage is TRBJ1-3; no clear D gene. CDR3 length: 15 residues. Germline V gene lookup returns CDR1 MNHEY and CDR2 SVGAGI. Trimming stripped 7 bases from V and 0 bases from J, with 13 bases between.

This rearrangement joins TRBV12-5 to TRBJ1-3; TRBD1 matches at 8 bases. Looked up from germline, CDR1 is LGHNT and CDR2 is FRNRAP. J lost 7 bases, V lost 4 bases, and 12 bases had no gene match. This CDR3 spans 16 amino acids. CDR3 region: CASGSPWTGIVNTIYF. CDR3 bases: TGTGCTAGTGGTTCCCCCTGGACAGGGATCGTCAACACCATATATTTT.

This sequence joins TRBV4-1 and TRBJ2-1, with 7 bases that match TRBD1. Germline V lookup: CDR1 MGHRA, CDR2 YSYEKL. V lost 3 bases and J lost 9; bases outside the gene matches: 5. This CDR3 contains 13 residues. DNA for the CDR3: TGCGCCAGCAGCCACTCTAGGACAGGTGAGCAGTTCTTC. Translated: CASSHSRTGEQFF.

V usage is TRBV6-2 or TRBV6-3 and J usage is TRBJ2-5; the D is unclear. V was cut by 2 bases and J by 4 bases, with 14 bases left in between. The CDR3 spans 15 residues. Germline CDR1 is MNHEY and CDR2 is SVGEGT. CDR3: CASSYRPPRPETQYF. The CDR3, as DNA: TGTGCCAGCAGTTACAGGCCTCCCAGGCCAGAGACCCAGTACTTC.

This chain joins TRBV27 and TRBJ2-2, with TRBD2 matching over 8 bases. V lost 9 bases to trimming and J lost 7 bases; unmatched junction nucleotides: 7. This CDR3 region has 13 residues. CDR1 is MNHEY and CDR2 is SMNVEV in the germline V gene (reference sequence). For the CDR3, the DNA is TGTGCCAGTTACGGGGGGGGTATCGGGGAGCTGTTTTTT. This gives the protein CASYGGGIGELFF.

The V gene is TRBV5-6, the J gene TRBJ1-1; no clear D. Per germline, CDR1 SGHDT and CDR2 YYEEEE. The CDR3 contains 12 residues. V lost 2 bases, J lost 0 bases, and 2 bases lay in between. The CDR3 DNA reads TGTGCCAGCAGCTTTATGAACACTGAAGCTTTCTTT. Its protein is CASSFMNTEAFF.

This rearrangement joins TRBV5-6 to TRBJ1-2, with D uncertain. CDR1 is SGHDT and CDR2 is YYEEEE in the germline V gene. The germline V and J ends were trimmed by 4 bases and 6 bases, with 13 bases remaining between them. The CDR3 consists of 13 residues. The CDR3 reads CASSPQRSHGYTF. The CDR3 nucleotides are TGTGCCAGCAGCCCCCAGCGGAGCCATGGCTACACCTTC.

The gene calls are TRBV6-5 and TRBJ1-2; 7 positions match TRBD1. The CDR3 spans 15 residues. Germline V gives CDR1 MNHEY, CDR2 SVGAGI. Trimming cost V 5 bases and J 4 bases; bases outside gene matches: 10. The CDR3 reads CASSPMNRGLYGYTF. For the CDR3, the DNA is TGTGCCAGCAGTCCTATGAACAGGGGACTCTATGGCTACACCTTC.

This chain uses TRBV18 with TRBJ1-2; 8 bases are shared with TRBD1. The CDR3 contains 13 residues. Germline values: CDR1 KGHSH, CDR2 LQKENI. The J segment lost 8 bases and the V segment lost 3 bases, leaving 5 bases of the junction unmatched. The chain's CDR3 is CASSPQGARGYTF. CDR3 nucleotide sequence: TGTGCCAGCTCACCTCAGGGGGCGCGAGGCTACACCTTC.

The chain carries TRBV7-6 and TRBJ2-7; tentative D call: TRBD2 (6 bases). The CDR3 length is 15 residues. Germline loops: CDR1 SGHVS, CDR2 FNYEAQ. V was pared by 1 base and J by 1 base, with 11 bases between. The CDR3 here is CASSLGGTDSYEQYF. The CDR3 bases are TGTGCCAGCAGCTTAGGAGGGACTGATTCCTACGAGCAGTACTTC.

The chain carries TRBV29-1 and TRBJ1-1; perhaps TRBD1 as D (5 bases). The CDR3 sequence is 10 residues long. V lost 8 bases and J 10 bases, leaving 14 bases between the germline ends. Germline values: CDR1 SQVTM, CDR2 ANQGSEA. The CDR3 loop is CSTRGKGAFF. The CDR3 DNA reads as TGCAGCACCCGGGGGAAAGGAGCTTTCTTT.

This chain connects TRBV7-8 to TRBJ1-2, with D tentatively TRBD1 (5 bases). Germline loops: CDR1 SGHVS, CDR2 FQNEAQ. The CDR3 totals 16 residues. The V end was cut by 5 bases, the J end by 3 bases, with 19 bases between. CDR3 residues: CASSPNPAGSDYGYTF. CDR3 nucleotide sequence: TGTGCCAGCAGCCCCAACCCGGCAGGGTCTGACTATGGCTACACCTTC.

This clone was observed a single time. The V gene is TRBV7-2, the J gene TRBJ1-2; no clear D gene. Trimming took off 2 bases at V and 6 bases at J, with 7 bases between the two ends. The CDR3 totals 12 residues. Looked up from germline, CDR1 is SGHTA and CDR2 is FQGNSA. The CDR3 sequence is CASSLNEDGYTF. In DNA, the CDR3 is TGTGCCAGCAGCTTAAATGAGGATGGCTACACCTTC.

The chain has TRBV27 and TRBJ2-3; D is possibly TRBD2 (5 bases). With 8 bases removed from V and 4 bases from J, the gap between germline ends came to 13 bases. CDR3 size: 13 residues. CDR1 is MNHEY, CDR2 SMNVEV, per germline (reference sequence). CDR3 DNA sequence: TGTGCCAGCGGCAGGCAGCGGCCAGATACGCAGTATTTT. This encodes CASGRQRPDTQYF.

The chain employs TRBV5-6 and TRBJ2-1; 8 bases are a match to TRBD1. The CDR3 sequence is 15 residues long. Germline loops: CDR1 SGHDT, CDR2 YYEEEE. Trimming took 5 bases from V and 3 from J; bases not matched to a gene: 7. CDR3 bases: TGTGCCAGCAGACTCAGGGGGCCAATCTACAATGAGCAGTTCTTC. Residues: CASRLRGPIYNEQFF.

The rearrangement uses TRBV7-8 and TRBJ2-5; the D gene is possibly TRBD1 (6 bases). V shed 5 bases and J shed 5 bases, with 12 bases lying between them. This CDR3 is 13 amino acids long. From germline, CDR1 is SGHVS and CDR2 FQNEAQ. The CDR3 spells CASSQFGGETQYF. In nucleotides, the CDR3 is TGTGCCAGCAGCCAGTTTGGGGGCGAGACCCAGTACTTC. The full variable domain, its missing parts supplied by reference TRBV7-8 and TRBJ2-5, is GAGVSQSPRYKVAKRGQDVALRCDPISGHVSLFWYQQALGQGPEFLTYFQNEAQLDKSGLPSDRFFAERPEGSVSTLKIQRTQQEDSAVYLCASSQFGGETQYFGPGTRLLVL.

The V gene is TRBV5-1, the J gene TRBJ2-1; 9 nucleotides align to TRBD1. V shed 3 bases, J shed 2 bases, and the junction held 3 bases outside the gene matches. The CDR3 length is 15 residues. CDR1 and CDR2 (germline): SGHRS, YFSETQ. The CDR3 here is CASSWDRVTYNEQFF. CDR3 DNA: TGCGCCAGCAGCTGGGACAGGGTCACCTACAATGAGCAGTTCTTC.

The chain's CDR3 is CASSSSSGLETQYF. The CDR3 DNA follows: TGCGCCAGCAGCTCCTCTAGCGGGCTAGAGACCCAGTACTTC. J is TRBJ2-5 and V is TRBV5-1; 8 positions agree with TRBD2. This CDR3 contains 14 residues. Germline CDR1 is SGHRS and CDR2 is YFSETQ. The V segment lost 3 bases and the J segment 4 bases; nucleotides outside the gene matches: 5.

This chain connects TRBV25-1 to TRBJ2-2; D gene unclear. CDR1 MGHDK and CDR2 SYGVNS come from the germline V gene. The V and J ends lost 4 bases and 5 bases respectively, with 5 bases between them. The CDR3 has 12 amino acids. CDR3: CASSVLTGELFF. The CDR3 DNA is TGTGCCAGCAGTGTACTTACCGGGGAGCTGTTTTTT.

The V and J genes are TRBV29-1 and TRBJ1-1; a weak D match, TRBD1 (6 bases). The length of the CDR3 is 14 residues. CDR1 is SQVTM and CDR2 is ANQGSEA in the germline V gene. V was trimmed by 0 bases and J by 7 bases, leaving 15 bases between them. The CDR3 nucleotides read TGCAGCGTTGAAGAAACAGGGTGGGTGGGTGAAGCTTTCTTT. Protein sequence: CSVEETGWVGEAFF.

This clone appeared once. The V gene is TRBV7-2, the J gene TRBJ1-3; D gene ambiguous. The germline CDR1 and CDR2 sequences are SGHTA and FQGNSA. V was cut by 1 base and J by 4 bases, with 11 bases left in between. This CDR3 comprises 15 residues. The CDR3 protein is CASSLDPVVGNTIYF. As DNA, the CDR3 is TGTGCCAGCAGCTTAGATCCAGTGGTAGGAAACACCATATATTTT.

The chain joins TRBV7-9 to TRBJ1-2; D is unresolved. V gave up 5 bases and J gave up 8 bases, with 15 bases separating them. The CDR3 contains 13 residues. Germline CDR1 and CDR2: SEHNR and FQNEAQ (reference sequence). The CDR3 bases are TGTGCCAGCAGCCCCAGGACCGAACGGGGCTACACCTTC. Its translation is CASSPRTERGYTF.

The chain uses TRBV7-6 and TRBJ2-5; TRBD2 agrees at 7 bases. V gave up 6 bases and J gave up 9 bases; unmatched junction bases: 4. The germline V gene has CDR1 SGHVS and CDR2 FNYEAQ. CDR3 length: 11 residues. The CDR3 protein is CASRNGGSQYF. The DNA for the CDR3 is TGTGCCAGCAGAAACGGGGGGTCCCAGTACTTC.

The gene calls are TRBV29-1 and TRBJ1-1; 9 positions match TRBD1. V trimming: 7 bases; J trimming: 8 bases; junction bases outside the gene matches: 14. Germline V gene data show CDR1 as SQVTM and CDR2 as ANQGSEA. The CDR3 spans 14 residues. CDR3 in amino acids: CSARGGQGLGEAFF. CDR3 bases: TGCAGCGCCCGAGGGGGACAGGGCCTAGGGGAAGCTTTCTTT. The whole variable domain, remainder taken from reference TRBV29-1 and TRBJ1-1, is SAVISQKPSRDICQRGTSLTIQCQVDSQVTMMFWYRQQPGQSLTLIATANQGSEATYESGFVIDKFPISRPNLTFSTLTVSNMSPEDSSIYLCSARGGQGLGEAFFGQGTRLTVV.

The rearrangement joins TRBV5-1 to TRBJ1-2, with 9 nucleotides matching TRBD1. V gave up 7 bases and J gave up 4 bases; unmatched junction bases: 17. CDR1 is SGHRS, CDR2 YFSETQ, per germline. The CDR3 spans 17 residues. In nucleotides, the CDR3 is TGCGCCAGCCAAGAAAGAAATCCGGGACAGGGAGTCTATGGCTACACCTTC. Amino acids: CASQERNPGQGVYGYTF.

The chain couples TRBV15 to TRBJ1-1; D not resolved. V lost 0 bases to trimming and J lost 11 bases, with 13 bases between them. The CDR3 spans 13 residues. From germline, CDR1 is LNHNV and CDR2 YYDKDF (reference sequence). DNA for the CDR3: TGTGCCACCAGCAGAGATGGCGCAGGCTCGGCTTTCTTT. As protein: CATSRDGAGSAFF.